The 5 T cell receptor beta chains below were found in one sample sequenced in a study of cytomegalovirus exposure and HLA in healthy donors. PCR amplification relied on 60 Vbeta primers (plus 13 Jbeta primers). Sequencing was performed with immunoSEQ multiplex PCR; in TCRdb, only in-frame clones are kept and a portion is missing. The data show 250,000 to 350,000 clones, 80% to 90% seen once. The sample was PBMCs. The origin of the receptors is a man aged 35 to 55 in good health and CMV-seropositive.

The rearrangement uses TRBV18 and TRBJ2-5; 8 nucleotides line up with TRBD1. CDR3 length equals 16 residues. Unmatched junction bases numbered 11, after V lost 6 bases and J lost 2 bases. Germline values: CDR1 KGHSH, CDR2 LQKENI. The CDR3 loop reads CASSLAGTGTQETQYF. In DNA form, the CDR3 reads TGTGCCAGCTCTTTAGCTGGGACAGGAACACAAGAGACCCAGTACTTC. Filled out from reference TRBV18 and TRBJ2-5, the complete variable domain reads NAGVMQNPRHLVRRRGQEARLRCSPMKGHSHVYWYRQLPEEGLKFMVYLQKENIIDESGMPKERFSAEFPKEGPSILRIQQVVRGDSAAYFCASSLAGTGTQETQYFGPGTRLLVL.

This clone was recorded only once. The rearrangement joins TRBV27 to TRBJ1-1; 9 nucleotides agree with TRBD1. The CDR3 is 14 residues long. Germline V gene sequence: CDR1 MNHEY, CDR2 SMNVEV (reference sequence). V lost 5 bases, J lost 8 bases, and 9 bases stayed unmatched. The CDR3 loop is CASSTKTGGDEAFF. In DNA, the CDR3 is TGTGCCAGCAGTACTAAGACAGGGGGGGACGAAGCTTTCTTT.

The count of this clone is one. The rearrangement uses TRBV7-2 and TRBJ2-3; TRBD2 agrees at 7 bases. Germline-derived CDR1 and CDR2 are SGHTA and FQGNSA. The CDR3 runs to 15 residues. V was clipped by 5 bases and J by 1 base; unmatched bases: 6. The CDR3 nucleotides read TGTGCCAGCAGCGGCTATCGGGAGGGCACAGATACGCAGTATTTT. Its translation: CASSGYREGTDTQYF.

The chain couples TRBV27 to TRBJ1-2; D is perhaps TRBD1 (5 bases). Germline-derived CDR1 and CDR2 are MNHEY and SMNVEV (reference sequence). Trimming cost V 0 bases and J 4 bases, with 12 bases left between them. This CDR3 spans 15 amino acids. The CDR3 nucleotides read TGTGCCAGCAGTTTATCCGGAGGCGGGGGCTATGGCTACACCTTC. It translates to CASSLSGGGGYGYTF.

The chain employs TRBV4-1 and TRBJ1-5, with D possibly being TRBD1 (5 bases). This CDR3 is built from 17 residues. Trimming removed 0 bases from V and 1 base from J, with 13 bases in between. Germline loops: CDR1 MGHRA, CDR2 YSYEKL. The CDR3 sequence is CASSQDPPGVSNQPQHF. The CDR3 coding sequence is TGCGCCAGCAGCCAAGATCCTCCGGGGGTAAGCAATCAGCCCCAGCATTTT.